The rows below give T cell receptor beta chains drawn from one sample of a study of regulatory T cells in long-lasting Graves disease. Via MiXCR, TCRdb re-called the multiplex PCR reads, giving one row per CDR3 protein. The sample consists of around 480,000 distinct CDR3 sequences, 15% to 20% of them appearing once. The sample also formed part of further work on T cells in Graves' hyperthyroidism and ophthalmopathy.

Sequencing was performed on peripheral blood mononuclear cells (PBMCs), taken at new diagnosis, from a patient treated with antithyroid drugs. Every receptor here comes from a woman aged 40-60 years with Graves disease. The CDR3 runs from the conserved cysteine through the conserved F or W. A D gene is named only where the DNA matches it firmly. For some rows the clone size is stated as once, few or many, or as a class when expanded; others skip it.

>NA|many|TRBJ2-7|TRBV6-2/TRBV6-3
TGTGCCAGCCGGGGCCCCGGCGAGCAGTACTTC
CASRGPGEQYF
>NA|NA|TRBJ1-4|TRBV18
TGTGCCAGCTCACCACCCGGCTGGGTTGCAACTAATGAAAAACTGTTTTTT
CASSPPGWVATNEKLFF
>NA|many|TRBJ2-3|TRBV2
TGTGCCAGCAAGGGAGCCACAGATACGCAGTATTTT
CASKGATDTQYF
>NA|NA|TRBJ2-5|TRBV28
TGTGCCAGCAGTTTTCAAGGGGACGGAATTCAAGAGACCCAGTACTTC
CASSFQGDGIQETQYF
>NA|NA|TRBJ1-3|TRBV3-1
TGTGCCAGCAGCCAAGAACTGGCAGCTGGAAACACCATATATTTT
CASSQELAAGNTIYF
>TRBD1|many|TRBJ1-1|TRBV12-3/TRBV12-4
TGTGCCAGCAGTTTTCGGGACAGAGATACTGAAGCTTTCTTT
CASSFRDRDTEAFF
>NA|many|TRBJ2-3|TRBV7-6
TGTGCCAGCAGCTTAACAGGTCTGCCCTACACAGATACGCAGTATTTT
CASSLTGLPYTDTQYF
>TRBD1|many|TRBJ2-3|TRBV5-1
TGCGCCAGCAGCTTAGACCCCGGGACAGTAGCAGATACGCAGTATTTT
CASSLDPGTVADTQYF
>TRBD1|many|TRBJ2-7|TRBV2
TGTGCCAGCAGCGGACAGGGGGCTGAAGAGCAGTACTTC
CASSGQGAEEQYF
>NA|many|TRBJ1-1|TRBV18
TGTGCCAGCAGCCCAGTGGGGGGAGTAACTGAAGCTTTCTTT
CASSPVGGVTEAFF
>TRBD2|NA|TRBJ2-1|TRBV5-1
TGCGCCAGCAGCGCGACTAGCGGGGGCGGCAATGAGCAGTTCTTC
CASSATSGGGNEQFF
>NA|many|TRBJ1-3|TRBV12-3/TRBV12-4
TGTGCCAGCAGGGACGGCTCCTCTGGAAACACCATATATTTT
CASRDGSSGNTIYF
>TRBD2|many|TRBJ2-5|TRBV6-1
TGTGCCAGCAGTACCGCCGGGACTAGCTCTTTAGAGACCCAGTACTTC
CASSTAGTSSLETQYF
>TRBD1|many|TRBJ1-2|TRBV5-1
TGTGCCAGCAGTCCCGGGACAGGCAAAAGGAGCGAGGGCTACACCTTC
CASSPGTGKRSEGYTF
>NA|NA|TRBJ2-4|TRBV28
TGTGCCAGCAGACCAGGGGCAGGGCGGGCCAAAAACATTCAGTACTTC
CASRPGAGRAKNIQYF
>TRBD1|NA|TRBJ2-1|TRBV28
TGTGCCAGCAGTTTCCTAGACAGGGATTTGAATGAGCAGTTCTTC
CASSFLDRDLNEQFF
>NA|NA|TRBJ2-1|TRBV2
TGTGCCAGTACCTGGGACACCGCCTACAATGAGCAGTTCTTC
CASTWDTAYNEQFF
>NA|few|TRBJ1-2|TRBV10-3
TGTGCCATCGGAGGGTCAGGGACCTATGGCTACACCTTC
CAIGGSGTYGYTF
>NA|NA|TRBJ1-2|TRBV20-1
TGCAGTGCTAGAGATACGGGGCAGAGCTACACCTTC
CSARDTGQSYTF
>NA|many|TRBJ2-7|TRBV3-1
TGTGCCAGCAGCCAAGGCTACGGGGTCATCTATGACGAGCAGTACTTC
CASSQGYGVIYDEQYF
>TRBD2|few|TRBJ2-3|TRBV11-2
TGTGCCAGCAGCCAAGCCGCAGCGGGGGGGCTGTCAGATACGCAGTATTTT
CASSQAAAGGLSDTQYF
>TRBD2|many|TRBJ2-1|TRBV5-1
TGCGCCAGCAGCTCTCTAGCGGGGGGGCCTGGTGAGCAGTTCTTC
CASSSLAGGPGEQFF